Only one count was recorded for the clone carrying this T cell receptor beta chain. The data stem from a study of shared clonotypes between healthy human individuals. Some clones are missing from TCRdb's copy, which holds only in-frame ones; the method was immunoSEQ multiplex PCR. Found here are over a million clones, roughly 96% of them singletons; the top ten hold roughly 1.2%. The CDR3 extends over 13 amino acids. Germline CDR1 is LNHNV and CDR2 is YYDKDF (reference sequence). Trimming removed 0 bases from V and 6 bases from J, with 6 bases in between. The sample taken for sequencing was naive CD4+ T cells sorted from blood. Subset defined: CD45RA+ positively selected. This receptor was taken from a man aged 25 to 40 in good health. The chain recombines TRBV15 with TRBJ2-1; D is unresolved. CDR3 sequence (DNA): TGTGCCACCAGCAGAGATCTACTCAATGAGCAGTTCTTC. Residues: CATSRDLLNEQFF.